These 25 T cell receptor beta chains were sequenced from one sample in a study of blood T cell repertoires in COVID-19. The repertoire was sequenced with immunoSEQ multiplex PCR; TCRdb's copy has only in-frame clones and lacks some. Of roughly 290,000 clones listed, around 88% are singletons. Sequencing input: peripheral blood. The receptors were gathered from a man aged 25-45 years with acute or convalescent COVID-19.

The rearrangement joins TRBV4-1 to TRBJ2-3, with 7 bases matching TRBD2. In germline, CDR1 is MGHRA, CDR2 YSYEKL. This CDR3 has 15 amino acids. V gave up 0 bases and J gave up 6 bases; unmatched junction bases: 6. The CDR3 sequence: CASSQDLAGVDTQYF. CDR3 sequence (DNA): TGCGCCAGCAGCCAAGATCTCGCGGGAGTGGATACGCAGTATTTT.

The genes are TRBV15 and TRBJ2-1, with TRBD1 matching 8 bases. Germline V lookup: CDR1 LNHNV, CDR2 YYDKDF (reference sequence). The junction had 2 bases not matched to a gene; V was cut back by 5 bases and J by 5 bases. This CDR3 has 13 residues. The CDR3 loop is CATSGQGDNEQFF. CDR3 sequence (DNA): TGTGCCACCAGCGGACAGGGAGACAATGAGCAGTTCTTC.

The chain carries TRBV9 and TRBJ1-1, with D unresolved. Germline V CDR1 and CDR2: SGDLS, YYNGEE. The CDR3 contains 13 residues. V dropped 6 bases and J dropped 2 bases, with 11 bases sitting between them. The CDR3 region has the DNA TGTGCCAGCATGGGAGGGAGAAACACTGAAGCTTTCTTT. It translates to CASMGGRNTEAFF.

The rearrangement joins TRBV5-1 to TRBJ1-2; possible D gene TRBD1, 5 bases. V lost 4 bases and J 4 bases, leaving 11 bases between the germline ends. The CDR3 runs 13 residues. Germline values: CDR1 SGHRS, CDR2 YFSETQ. CDR3 in DNA: TGCGCCAGCAGCCTTGCTGACAGCTATGGCTACACCTTC. Its protein product is CASSLADSYGYTF.

The CDR3 sequence is CASSESGLVGELFF. The CDR3 bases are TGCGCCAGCAGTGAGTCCGGACTAGTGGGGGAGCTGTTTTTT. The chain uses TRBV10-1 and TRBJ2-2; 7 bases agree with TRBD2. Germline V gene sequence: CDR1 WNHNN, CDR2 SYGVQD (reference sequence). This CDR3 has 14 residues. J gave up 8 bases and V 0 bases, and 3 bases lay outside the gene matches.

The chain links TRBV9 to TRBJ2-1; 9 nucleotides agree with TRBD2. Germline CDR1 reads SGDLS; CDR2 reads YYNGEE. The ends lost 0 bases at V and 10 bases at J; junction bases unmatched: 11. The CDR3 consists of 16 residues. The CDR3 coding sequence is TGTGCCAGCAGCGTAGATCCCCTAGCGGGGCCTAGGGAGCAGTTCTTC. Protein: CASSVDPLAGPREQFF.

This sequence joins TRBV14 and TRBJ1-3; D call uncertain. The CDR3 covers 15 residues. V was trimmed by 0 bases and J by 0 bases, leaving 6 bases between them. CDR1 is SGHDN, CDR2 FVKESK, per germline. The DNA for the CDR3 is TGTGCCAGCAGCCAAGACGGGAGCTCTGGAAACACCATATATTTT. Protein sequence: CASSQDGSSGNTIYF.

This clone was seen only once. The chain links TRBV3-1 (or the pseudogene TRBV3-2) to TRBJ1-2; D is perhaps TRBD1 (6 bases). This CDR3 has 14 amino acids. Trimming shortened V by 6 bases and J by 1 base, and 12 bases separated the two germline ends. Germline V lookup: CDR1 LGHDT, CDR2 YNNKEL (reference sequence). CDR3 DNA: TGTGCCAGCAGTCCGGGACATTTTAACTATGGCTACACCTTC. It translates to CASSPGHFNYGYTF.

This clone was seen only once. The DNA for the CDR3 is TGTGCCAGCAGCTTAAGGACAGGGGTTAGGGCCGAGCAGTACTTC. It is translated as CASSLRTGVRAEQYF. The chain carries TRBV11-2 and TRBJ2-7; TRBD1 matches at 9 bases. The trim removed 2 bases at V and 6 bases at J, leaving 8 bases unmatched. This CDR3 contains 15 residues. Germline CDR1 is SGHAT and CDR2 is FQNNGV.

The chain is built from TRBV24-1 and TRBJ2-4; 7 nucleotides agree with TRBD1. Germline V gene lookup returns CDR1 KGHDR and CDR2 SFDVKD. The CDR3 has 14 amino acids. With 6 bases clipped from V and 4 bases from J, the junction kept 5 bases outside the gene matches. For the CDR3, the DNA is TGTGCCACCAGTAGTGGACAGGTGAAAAACATTCAGTACTTC. It yields the protein CATSSGQVKNIQYF.

The chain recombines TRBV28 with TRBJ1-2; no definite D call. V was cut by 2 bases and J by 8 bases, with 18 bases left in between. Germline values: CDR1 MDHEN, CDR2 SYDVKM. This CDR3 contains 15 residues. The chain's CDR3 is CASSLIFRSGKGYTF. The CDR3 region has the DNA TGTGCCAGCAGTTTAATCTTCCGGTCAGGAAAAGGCTACACCTTC.

This rearrangement joins TRBV5-1 to TRBJ1-6, with a weak D call TRBD1 (6 bases). Germline CDR1 and CDR2: SGHRS and YFSETQ. V lost 0 bases, J lost 10 bases, and 20 bases lay in between. There are 17 residues in the CDR3. Written as DNA, the CDR3 is TGCGCCAGCAGCTTGGACCCCTACAGGGAAGGAGAGTCACCCCTCCACTTT. Protein: CASSLDPYREGESPLHF. Full variable domain (missing parts from reference TRBV5-1 and TRBJ1-6): KAGVTQTPRYLIKTRGQQVTLSCSPISGHRSVSWYQQTPGQGLQFLFEYFSETQRNKGNFPGRFSGRQFSNSRSEMNVSTLELGDSALYLCASSLDPYREGESPLHFGNGTRLTVT.

The V call is TRBV6-6, the J call TRBJ2-5; 7 positions agree with TRBD2. Losses at the gene ends were 4 bases for V and 4 bases for J; bases not matched to a gene: 6. From germline, CDR1 is MNHNY and CDR2 SVGAGI (reference sequence). The CDR3 is 14 amino acids. The CDR3 DNA is TGTGCCAGCAGTTCCAGCGGGGTAGGAGAGACCCAGTACTTC. Translated, it gives CASSSSGVGETQYF.

V and J are TRBV28 and TRBJ1-6, with 7 bases that match TRBD1. Germline V gene data show CDR1 as MDHEN and CDR2 as SYDVKM. V gave up 6 bases and J gave up 7 bases; unmatched junction bases: 9. The CDR3 spans 15 residues. The DNA for the CDR3 is TGTGCCAGCAGCATCACCGGGACAGTAAATTCACCCCTCCACTTT. Translated: CASSITGTVNSPLHF.

The chain couples TRBV6-5 to TRBJ1-1; D call uncertain. Trimming stripped 0 bases from V and 1 base from J, with 9 bases between. From germline, CDR1 is MNHEY and CDR2 SVGAGI. The CDR3 loop spans 15 amino acids. The CDR3 DNA reads as TGTGCCAGCAGTTACTCGACACCGACGAACACTGAAGCTTTCTTT. It encodes CASSYSTPTNTEAFF.

This clone was recorded a few times. J is TRBJ1-2 and V is TRBV10-3, with TRBD1 as a possible D gene (6 bases). Germline V gene lookup returns CDR1 ENHRY and CDR2 SYGVKD. This CDR3 region has 13 residues. V was shortened by 0 bases and J by 5 bases, with 7 bases between the two germline ends. In DNA form, the CDR3 reads TGTGCCATCAGTGAGTCGACAGGATATGGCTACACCTTC. Translated, it gives CAISESTGYGYTF.

The DNA of the CDR3 is TGTGCCAGCAGCGTAGGAGGTGTGAATGGCTACACCTTC. Translation: CASSVGGVNGYTF. The chain joins TRBV9 to TRBJ1-2; D is unclear. The length of the CDR3 is 13 residues. Trimming stripped 0 bases from V and 6 bases from J, with 9 bases between. Germline assignment: CDR1 SGDLS and CDR2 YYNGEE.

A few counts support this clone. The chain links TRBV19 to TRBJ2-7; 9 nucleotides agree with TRBD1. CDR1 is LNHDA, CDR2 SQIVND, per germline (reference sequence). Losses at the gene ends were 5 bases for V and 3 bases for J; bases not matched to a gene: 8. The CDR3 has 15 amino acids. CDR3 bases: TGTGCCAGTAGTCCAGGGACAGGGACCCTCTACGAGCAGTACTTC. The encoded protein is CASSPGTGTLYEQYF.

The chain uses TRBV27 and TRBJ2-4; TRBD1 matches 9 bases. CDR1 is MNHEY and CDR2 is SMNVEV in the germline V gene (reference sequence). The CDR3 length is 14 residues. Trimming removed 6 bases from V and 5 bases from J; junction bases left unmatched: 5. The DNA for the CDR3 is TGTGCCAGCAGCCCACGGGACAGGGAAAACATTCAGTACTTC. Its protein is CASSPRDRENIQYF.

The chain couples TRBV5-1 to TRBJ2-3; the match to TRBD2 covers 9 bases. Germline CDR1 SGHRS, CDR2 YFSETQ. Losses at the gene ends were 3 bases for V and 0 bases for J; bases not matched to a gene: 11. The CDR3 runs to 18 residues. Here the CDR3 reads CASSSTLAGSTSTDTQYF. CDR3 nucleotide sequence: TGCGCCAGCAGCTCCACCCTAGCGGGATCTACTAGCACAGATACGCAGTATTTT.

The chain joins TRBV13 to TRBJ2-3; D gene ambiguous. The V and J ends lost 4 bases and 5 bases respectively, with 7 bases between them. The V gene's germline CDR1 is PRHDT and CDR2 FYEKMQ (reference sequence). The CDR3 runs to 12 residues. The CDR3 protein is CASSSRLDTQYF. CDR3 DNA sequence: TGTGCCAGCAGCTCCAGGTTAGATACGCAGTATTTT.

The chain is built from TRBV28 and TRBJ1-5; D unresolved. The V gene's germline CDR1 is MDHEN and CDR2 SYDVKM. Trimming shortened V by 1 base and J by 5 bases, and 6 bases separated the two germline ends. The CDR3 spans 13 residues. CDR3 sequence reads: CASSLYGYQPQHF. The CDR3 nucleotides are TGTGCCAGCAGTTTATACGGGTATCAGCCCCAGCATTTT.

The chain links TRBV19 to TRBJ1-1; TRBD1 agrees at 9 bases. The CDR3 runs 14 residues. Germline V gene data show CDR1 as LNHDA and CDR2 as SQIVND (reference sequence). V trimming: 9 bases; J trimming: 7 bases; junction bases outside the gene matches: 12. DNA of the CDR3: TGTGCCAGCCTGCGGACAGGGGCCTTCGGTGAAGCTTTCTTT. Its protein product is CASLRTGAFGEAFF.

The V call is TRBV2, the J call TRBJ2-4, with D uncertain. Germline V CDR1 and CDR2: SNHLY, FYNNEI. V lost 1 base and J 0 bases, leaving 10 bases between the germline ends. The CDR3 is 16 amino acids. The chain's CDR3 is CASSEGLRVAKNIQYF. The CDR3 DNA reads as TGTGCCAGCAGTGAAGGGTTGCGTGTAGCCAAAAACATTCAGTACTTC.

The chain recombines TRBV7-9 with TRBJ2-1; a possible D gene is TRBD2 (5 bases). This CDR3 contains 13 residues. Germline V gene sequence: CDR1 SEHNR, CDR2 FQNEAQ (reference sequence). V lost 5 bases, J lost 5 bases, and 10 bases lay in between. The CDR3 region has the DNA TGTGCCAGCAGCCGGCGGACTGACAATGAGCAGTTCTTC. It codes for CASSRRTDNEQFF.